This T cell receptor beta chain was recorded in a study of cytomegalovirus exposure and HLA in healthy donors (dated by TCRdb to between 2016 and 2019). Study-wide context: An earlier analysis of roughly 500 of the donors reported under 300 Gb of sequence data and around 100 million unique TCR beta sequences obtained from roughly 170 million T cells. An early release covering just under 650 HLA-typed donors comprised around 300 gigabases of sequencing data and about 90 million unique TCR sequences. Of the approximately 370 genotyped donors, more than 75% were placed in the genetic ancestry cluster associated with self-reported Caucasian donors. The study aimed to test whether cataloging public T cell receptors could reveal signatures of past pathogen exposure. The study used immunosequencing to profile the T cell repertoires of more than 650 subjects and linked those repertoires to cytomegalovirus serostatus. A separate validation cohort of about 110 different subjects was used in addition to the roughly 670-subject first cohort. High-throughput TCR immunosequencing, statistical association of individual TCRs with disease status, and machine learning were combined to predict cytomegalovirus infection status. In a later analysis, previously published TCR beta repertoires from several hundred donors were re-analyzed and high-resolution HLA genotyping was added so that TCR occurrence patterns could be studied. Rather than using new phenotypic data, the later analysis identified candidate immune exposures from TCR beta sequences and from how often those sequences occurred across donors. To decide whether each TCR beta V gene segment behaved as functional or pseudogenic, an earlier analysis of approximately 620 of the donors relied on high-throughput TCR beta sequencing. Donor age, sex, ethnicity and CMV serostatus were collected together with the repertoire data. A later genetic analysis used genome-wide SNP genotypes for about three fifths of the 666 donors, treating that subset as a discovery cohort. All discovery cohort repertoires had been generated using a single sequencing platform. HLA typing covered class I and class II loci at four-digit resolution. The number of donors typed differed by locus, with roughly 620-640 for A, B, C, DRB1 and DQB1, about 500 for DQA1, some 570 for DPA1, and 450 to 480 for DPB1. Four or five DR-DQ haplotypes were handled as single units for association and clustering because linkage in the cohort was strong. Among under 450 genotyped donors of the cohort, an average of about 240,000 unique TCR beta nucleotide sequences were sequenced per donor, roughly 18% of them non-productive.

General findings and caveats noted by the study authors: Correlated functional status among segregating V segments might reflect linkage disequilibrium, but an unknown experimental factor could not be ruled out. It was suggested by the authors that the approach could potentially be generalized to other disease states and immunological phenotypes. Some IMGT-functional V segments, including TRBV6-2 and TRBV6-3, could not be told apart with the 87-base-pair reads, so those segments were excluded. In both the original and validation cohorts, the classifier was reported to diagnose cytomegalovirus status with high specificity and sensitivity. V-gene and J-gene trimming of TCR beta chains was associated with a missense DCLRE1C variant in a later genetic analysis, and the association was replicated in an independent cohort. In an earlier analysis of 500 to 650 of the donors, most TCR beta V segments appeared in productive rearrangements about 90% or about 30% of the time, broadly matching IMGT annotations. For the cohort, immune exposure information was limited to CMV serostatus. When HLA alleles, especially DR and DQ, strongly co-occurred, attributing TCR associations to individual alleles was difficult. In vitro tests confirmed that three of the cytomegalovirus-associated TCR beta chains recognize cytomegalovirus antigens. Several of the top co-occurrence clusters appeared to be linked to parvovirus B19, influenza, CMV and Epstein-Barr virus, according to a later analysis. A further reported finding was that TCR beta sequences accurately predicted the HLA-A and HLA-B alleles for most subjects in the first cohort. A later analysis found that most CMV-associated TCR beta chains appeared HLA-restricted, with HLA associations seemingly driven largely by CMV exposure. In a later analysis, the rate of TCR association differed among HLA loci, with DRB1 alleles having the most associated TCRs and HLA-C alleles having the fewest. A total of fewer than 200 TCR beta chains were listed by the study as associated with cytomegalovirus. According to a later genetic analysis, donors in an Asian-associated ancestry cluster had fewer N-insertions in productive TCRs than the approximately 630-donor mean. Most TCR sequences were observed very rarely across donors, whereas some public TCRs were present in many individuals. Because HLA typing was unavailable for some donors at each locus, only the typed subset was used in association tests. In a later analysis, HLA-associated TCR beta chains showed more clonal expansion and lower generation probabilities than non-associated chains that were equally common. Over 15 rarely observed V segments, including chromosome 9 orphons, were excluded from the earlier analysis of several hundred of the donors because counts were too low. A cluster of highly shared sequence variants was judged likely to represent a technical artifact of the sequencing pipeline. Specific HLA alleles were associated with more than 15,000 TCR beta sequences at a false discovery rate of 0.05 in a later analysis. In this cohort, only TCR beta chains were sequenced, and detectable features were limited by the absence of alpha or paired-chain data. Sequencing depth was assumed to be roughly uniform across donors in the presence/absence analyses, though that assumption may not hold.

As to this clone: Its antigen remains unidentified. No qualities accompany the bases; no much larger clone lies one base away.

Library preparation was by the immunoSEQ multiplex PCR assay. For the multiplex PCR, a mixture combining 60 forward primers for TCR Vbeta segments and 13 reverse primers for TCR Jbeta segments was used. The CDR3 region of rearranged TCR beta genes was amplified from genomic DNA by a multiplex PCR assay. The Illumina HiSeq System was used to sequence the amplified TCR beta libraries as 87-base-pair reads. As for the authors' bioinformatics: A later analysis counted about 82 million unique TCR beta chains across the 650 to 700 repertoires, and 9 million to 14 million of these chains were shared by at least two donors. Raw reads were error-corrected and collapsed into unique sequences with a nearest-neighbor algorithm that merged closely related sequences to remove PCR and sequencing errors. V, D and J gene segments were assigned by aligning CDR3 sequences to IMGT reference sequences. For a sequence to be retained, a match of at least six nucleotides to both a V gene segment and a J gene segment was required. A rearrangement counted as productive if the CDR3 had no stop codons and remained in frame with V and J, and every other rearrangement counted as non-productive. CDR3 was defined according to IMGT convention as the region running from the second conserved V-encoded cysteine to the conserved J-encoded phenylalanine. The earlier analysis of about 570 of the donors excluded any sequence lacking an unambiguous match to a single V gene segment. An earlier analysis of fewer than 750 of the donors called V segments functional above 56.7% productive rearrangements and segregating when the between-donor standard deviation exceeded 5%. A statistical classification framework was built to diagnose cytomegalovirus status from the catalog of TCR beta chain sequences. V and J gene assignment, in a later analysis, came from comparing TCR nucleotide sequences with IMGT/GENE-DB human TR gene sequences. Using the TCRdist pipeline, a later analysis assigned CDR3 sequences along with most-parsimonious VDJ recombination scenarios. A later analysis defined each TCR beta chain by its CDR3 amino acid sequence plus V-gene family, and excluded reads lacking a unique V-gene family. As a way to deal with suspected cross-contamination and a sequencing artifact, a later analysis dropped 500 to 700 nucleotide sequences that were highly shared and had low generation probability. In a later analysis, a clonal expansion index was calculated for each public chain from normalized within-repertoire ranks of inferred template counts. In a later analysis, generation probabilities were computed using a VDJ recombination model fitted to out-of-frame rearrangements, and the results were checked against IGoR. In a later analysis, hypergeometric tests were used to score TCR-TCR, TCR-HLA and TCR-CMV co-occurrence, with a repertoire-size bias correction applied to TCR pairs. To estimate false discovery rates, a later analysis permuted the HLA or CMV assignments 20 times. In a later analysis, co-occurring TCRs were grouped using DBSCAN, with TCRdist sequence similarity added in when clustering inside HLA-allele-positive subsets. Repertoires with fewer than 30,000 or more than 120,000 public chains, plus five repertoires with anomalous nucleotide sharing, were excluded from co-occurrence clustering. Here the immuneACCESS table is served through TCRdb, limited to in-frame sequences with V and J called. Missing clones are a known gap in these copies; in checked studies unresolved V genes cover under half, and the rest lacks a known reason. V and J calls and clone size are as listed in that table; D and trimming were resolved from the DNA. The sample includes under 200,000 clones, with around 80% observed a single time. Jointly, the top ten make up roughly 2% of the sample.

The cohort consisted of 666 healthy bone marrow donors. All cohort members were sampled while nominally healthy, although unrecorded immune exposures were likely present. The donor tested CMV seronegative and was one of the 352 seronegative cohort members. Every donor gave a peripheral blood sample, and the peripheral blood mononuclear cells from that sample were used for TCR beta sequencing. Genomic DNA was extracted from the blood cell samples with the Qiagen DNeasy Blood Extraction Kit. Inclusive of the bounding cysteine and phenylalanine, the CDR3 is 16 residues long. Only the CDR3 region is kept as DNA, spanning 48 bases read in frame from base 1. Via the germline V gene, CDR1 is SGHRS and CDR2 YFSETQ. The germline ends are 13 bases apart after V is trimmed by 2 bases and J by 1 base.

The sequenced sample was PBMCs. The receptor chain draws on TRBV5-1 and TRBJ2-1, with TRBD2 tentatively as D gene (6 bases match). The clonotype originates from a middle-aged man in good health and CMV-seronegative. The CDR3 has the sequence CASSFIGGTSYNEQFF. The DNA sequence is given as TGCGCCAGCAGCTTTATCGGCGGGACTTCCTACAATGAGCAGTTCTTC.